The 5 T cell receptor beta chains in this list originate from one sample, sequenced in a study of HIV-infected patients and healthy controls (dated by TCRdb to 2014 to 2015). Library generation was performed with 5' RACE. Reads for this sample came from an Illumina MiSeq. About 500 ng RNA was reverse transcribed with SuperScript III using primers against the alpha and beta constant regions. Separate libraries for the alpha and beta chains were generated through chain-specific third strand synthesis that incorporated multiplexing indices. The public sequencing data were trimmed at Q25 with fastp and processed into clonotypes with MiXCR by TCRdb, which kept only in-frame beta chains. CDR3 protein sequences are deduplicated, and each keeps its most common genes and DNA. For this sample the table gives about 17,000 distinct CDR3 sequences, of which roughly a tenth were detected only once. Jointly, the top ten make up 3.1% of the sample.

Whole blood was used without fractionating the cells, so the repertoire represented all peripheral T cells without sorting. Sequencing was done on a sample of blood. Receptor source: an adult in good health.

The V gene is TRBV19, the J gene TRBJ1-2; TRBD1 is a possible D gene (5 bases). This CDR3 spans 13 amino acids. The germline V and J ends were trimmed by 4 bases and 8 bases, with 14 bases remaining between them. Germline V gives CDR1 LNHDA, CDR2 SQIVND (reference sequence). CDR3 protein: CASSKTQEMGYTF. The CDR3 nucleotides are TGTGCCAGTAGTAAAACACAGGAGATGGGCTACACCTTC.

This clonotype was seen at least ten times. V is TRBV27 and J is TRBJ2-3, with D perhaps assigned TRBD1 or TRBD2 (5 bases each). The germline CDR1 and CDR2 sequences are MNHEY and SMNVEV (reference sequence). This CDR3 spans 16 amino acids. With 3 bases removed from V and 0 bases from J, the gap between germline ends came to 13 bases. CDR3 region: CASSFLGGTSTDTQYF. In nucleotides, the CDR3 is TGTGCCAGCAGTTTCCTTGGGGGAACTAGCACAGATACGCAGTATTTT.

The V gene is TRBV12-3 or TRBV12-4, the J gene TRBJ2-1; unclear D gene. The CDR3 runs to 11 residues. Trimming took off 5 bases at V and 15 bases at J, with 14 bases between the two ends. The CDR3 reads CASSLNLALFF. Written as DNA, the CDR3 is TGTGCCAGCAGTCTTAACTTAGCCCTGTTCTTC.

This chain uses TRBV7-9 with TRBJ1-5; no firm D call. Trimming cost V 3 bases and J 6 bases, with 6 bases left between them. Germline V CDR1 and CDR2: SEHNR, FQNEAQ (reference sequence). CDR3 length: 12 residues. CDR3 residues: CASSFMSQPQHF. CDR3 sequence (DNA): TGTGCCAGCAGCTTTATGTCTCAGCCCCAGCATTTT. The full variable domain, its missing parts supplied by reference TRBV7-9 and TRBJ1-5, is DTGVSQNPRHKITKRGQNVTFRCDPISEHNRLYWYRQTLGQGPEFLTYFQNEAQLEKSRLLSDRFSAERPKGSFSTLEIQRTEQGDSAMYLCASSFMSQPQHFGDGTRLSIL.

This clonotype was seen many times. The chain recombines TRBV27 with TRBJ2-7, with D possibly being TRBD1 (5 bases). Germline CDR1 reads MNHEY; CDR2 reads SMNVEV (reference sequence). The CDR3 runs 12 residues. Between the trimmed V and J ends, which lost 6 bases and 2 bases, there was a span of 8 bases. The CDR3 sequence: CASRGRPYEQYF. The CDR3 DNA is TGTGCCAGCAGGGGGCGCCCCTACGAGCAGTACTTC.